The clone carrying this T cell receptor beta chain was seen more than once but under ten times. PCR was performed a second time for about 7 to 12 cycles using a sample-barcoded 5' primer and a J-beta primer mix. TCRdb ran MiXCR on the 5' RACE reads and lists one entry per CDR3 protein. The sample contains about 930,000 distinct CDR3 sequences, 25% to 30% of which appear only once. For every donor, a draw yielded around 9.4 milliliters of peripheral blood. Trimming took 7 bases from V and 2 from J, leaving 15 bases between them. The CDR3 spans 13 residues. Germline V gene lookup returns CDR1 SQVTM and CDR2 ANQGSEA. This sample was included in a study of blood T cells in healthy people across ages. The data were also submitted as part of a second study, on T cells of mothers and their children. That source reports: It was found that thymic selection shapes TCR recombination output similarly in related and unrelated pairs.

V is TRBV29-1 and J is TRBJ2-7; weak D call: TRBD1 (5 bases). The sequencing sample was made of blood. This TCR was sampled from a woman in her thirties or forties in good health. CDR3 loop: CSATGPGTYEQYF. Here the CDR3 DNA reads TGCAGCGCCACGGGCCCAGGGACCTACGAGCAGTACTTC.